This T cell receptor beta chain was sequenced in a study of OX40 agonist ivuxolimab in advanced cancers. As for the study in general: Patients were dosed with the agonistic anti-OX40 (CD134) antibody ivuxolimab. Prior therapy, whether anti-PD-1, anti-PD-L1 or anti-CTLA-4, was allowed, and about 39% had some.

Deletions cut 6 bases from V and 6 bases from J, with 19 bases between. CDR3 length equals 15 residues. Germline CDR1 is SGHRS and CDR2 is YFSETQ. Produced via immunoSEQ multiplex PCR; TCRdb's table is partial and in-frame only. Among some 54,000 clones listed, around 77% were seen once. This specimen was CD4+ or CD8+ T cells sorted from blood, taken in a trial of the OX40 agonist ivuxolimab. This chain links TRBV5-1 with TRBJ2-1, with D tentatively TRBD2 (5 bases). The sequence came from an adult with an advanced solid tumor such as melanoma, head and neck, liver or kidney cancer. The CDR3 DNA is TGCGCCAGCACCCCAAGGACCTCCGAGGGCAATGAGCAGTTCTTC. Its protein is CASTPRTSEGNEQFF. Full variable domain (missing parts from reference TRBV5-1 and TRBJ2-1): KAGVTQTPRYLIKTRGQQVTLSCSPISGHRSVSWYQQTPGQGLQFLFEYFSETQRNKGNFPGRFSGRQFSNSRSEMNVSTLELGDSALYLCASTPRTSEGNEQFFGPGTRLTVL.